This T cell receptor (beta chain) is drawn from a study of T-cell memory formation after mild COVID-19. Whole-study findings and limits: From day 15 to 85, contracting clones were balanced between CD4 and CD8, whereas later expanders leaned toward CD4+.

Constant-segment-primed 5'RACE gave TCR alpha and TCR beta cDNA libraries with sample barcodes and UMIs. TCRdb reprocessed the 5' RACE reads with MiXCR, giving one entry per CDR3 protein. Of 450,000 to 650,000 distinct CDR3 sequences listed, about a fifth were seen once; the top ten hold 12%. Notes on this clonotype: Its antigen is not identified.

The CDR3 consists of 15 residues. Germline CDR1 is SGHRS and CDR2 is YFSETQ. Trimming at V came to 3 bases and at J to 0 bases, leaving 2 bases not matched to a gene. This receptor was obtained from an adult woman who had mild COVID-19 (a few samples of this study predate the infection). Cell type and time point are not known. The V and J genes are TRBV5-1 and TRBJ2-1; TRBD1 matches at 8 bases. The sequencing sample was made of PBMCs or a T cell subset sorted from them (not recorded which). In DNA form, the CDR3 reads TGCGCCAGCAGCTGGGGACAGGACTCCTACAATGAGCAGTTCTTC. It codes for CASSWGQDSYNEQFF.